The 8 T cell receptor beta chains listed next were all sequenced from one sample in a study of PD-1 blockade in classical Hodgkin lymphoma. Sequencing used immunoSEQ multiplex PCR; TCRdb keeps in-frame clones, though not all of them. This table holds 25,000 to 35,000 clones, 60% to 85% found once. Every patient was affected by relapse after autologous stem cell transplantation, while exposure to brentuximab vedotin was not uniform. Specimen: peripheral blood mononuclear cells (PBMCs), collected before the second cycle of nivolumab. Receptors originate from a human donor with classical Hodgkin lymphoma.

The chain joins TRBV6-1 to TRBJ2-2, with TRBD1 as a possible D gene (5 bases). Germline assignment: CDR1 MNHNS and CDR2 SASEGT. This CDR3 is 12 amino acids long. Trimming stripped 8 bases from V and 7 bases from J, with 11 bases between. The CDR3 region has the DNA TGTGCCAGCGGGGCGTTTCGCGGGGAGCTGTTTTTT. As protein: CASGAFRGELFF.

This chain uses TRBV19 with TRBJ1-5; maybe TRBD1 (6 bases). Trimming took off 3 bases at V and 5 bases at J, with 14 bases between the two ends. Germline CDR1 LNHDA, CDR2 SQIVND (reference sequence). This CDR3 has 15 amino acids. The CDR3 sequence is CASSIADSFDQPQHF. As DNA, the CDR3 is TGTGCCAGTAGTATCGCGGACAGCTTCGATCAGCCCCAGCATTTT.

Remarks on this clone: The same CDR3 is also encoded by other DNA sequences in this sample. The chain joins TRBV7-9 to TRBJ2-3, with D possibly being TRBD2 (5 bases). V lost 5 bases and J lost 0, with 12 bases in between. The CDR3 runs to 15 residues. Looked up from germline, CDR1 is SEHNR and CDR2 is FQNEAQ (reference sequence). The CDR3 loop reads CASSPPGVSTDTQYF. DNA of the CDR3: TGTGCCAGCAGCCCCCCCGGGGTAAGCACAGATACGCAGTATTTT.

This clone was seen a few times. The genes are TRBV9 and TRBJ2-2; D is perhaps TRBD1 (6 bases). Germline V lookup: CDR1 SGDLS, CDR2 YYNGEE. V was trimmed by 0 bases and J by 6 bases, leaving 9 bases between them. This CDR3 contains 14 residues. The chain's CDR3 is CASSVGTDPGELFF. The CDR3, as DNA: TGTGCCAGCAGCGTAGGGACAGACCCCGGGGAGCTGTTTTTT.

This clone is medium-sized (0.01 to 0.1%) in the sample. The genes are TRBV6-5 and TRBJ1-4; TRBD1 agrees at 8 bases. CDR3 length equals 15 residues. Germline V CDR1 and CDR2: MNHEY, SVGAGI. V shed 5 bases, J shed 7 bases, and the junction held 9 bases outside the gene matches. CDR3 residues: CASSPRQGRGEKLFF. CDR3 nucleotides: TGTGCCAGCAGTCCCCGACAGGGGAGGGGTGAAAAACTGTTTTTT.

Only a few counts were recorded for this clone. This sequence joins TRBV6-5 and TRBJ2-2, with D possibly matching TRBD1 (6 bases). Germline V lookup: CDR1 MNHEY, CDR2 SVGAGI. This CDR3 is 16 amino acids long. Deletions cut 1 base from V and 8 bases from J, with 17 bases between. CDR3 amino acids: CASSYYGRDRLGELFF. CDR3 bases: TGTGCCAGCAGTTACTACGGCCGAGACAGGTTGGGGGAGCTGTTTTTT.

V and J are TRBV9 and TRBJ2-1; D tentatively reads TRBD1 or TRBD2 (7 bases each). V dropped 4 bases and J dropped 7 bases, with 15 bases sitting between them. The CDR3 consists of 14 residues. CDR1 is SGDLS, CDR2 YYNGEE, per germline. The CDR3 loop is CASSPGGRGNEQFF. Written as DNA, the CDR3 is TGTGCCAGCAGCCCAGGGGGGAGGGGGAATGAGCAGTTCTTC.

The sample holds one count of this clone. This CDR3 reads CASSQVRGMAYEQYF. The CDR3 bases are TGCGCCAGCAGCCAAGTAAGGGGGATGGCCTACGAGCAGTACTTC. The chain is built from TRBV4-3 and TRBJ2-5, with D possibly matching TRBD1 (6 bases). The closer fit of TRBJ2-7 to the DNA end suggests the J call may be wrong. The length of the CDR3 is 15 residues. From germline, CDR1 is LGHNA and CDR2 YSLEER.